Sequencing of this T cell receptor beta chain was carried out in a study of response to subunit inactivated influenza vaccine. MiXCR, applied by TCRdb to the RT-PCR reads, yields one record per CDR3 protein. Of about 610,000 distinct CDR3 sequences in the sample, about 14% were seen once. This clonotype has just a few counts. The antigen remains unidentified. Trimming shortened V by 3 bases and J by 1 base, and 9 bases separated the two germline ends. Germline assignment: CDR1 SGHAT and CDR2 FQDESV (reference sequence). The CDR3 runs 14 residues. General study points: T cells newly recruited by each seasonal influenza vaccination are few, the authors suggested.

The source of this sequence is a man between 50 and 59 years old who received an inactivated influenza vaccine. This material consisted of PBMCs from blood, taken 12 days after vaccination. V gene TRBV11-1 combines with J gene TRBJ1-1; perhaps TRBD1 as D (5 bases). The CDR3 loop is CASSLAGKNTEAFF. The CDR3 DNA follows: TGTGCCAGCAGCTTGGCAGGGAAGAACACTGAAGCTTTCTTT.